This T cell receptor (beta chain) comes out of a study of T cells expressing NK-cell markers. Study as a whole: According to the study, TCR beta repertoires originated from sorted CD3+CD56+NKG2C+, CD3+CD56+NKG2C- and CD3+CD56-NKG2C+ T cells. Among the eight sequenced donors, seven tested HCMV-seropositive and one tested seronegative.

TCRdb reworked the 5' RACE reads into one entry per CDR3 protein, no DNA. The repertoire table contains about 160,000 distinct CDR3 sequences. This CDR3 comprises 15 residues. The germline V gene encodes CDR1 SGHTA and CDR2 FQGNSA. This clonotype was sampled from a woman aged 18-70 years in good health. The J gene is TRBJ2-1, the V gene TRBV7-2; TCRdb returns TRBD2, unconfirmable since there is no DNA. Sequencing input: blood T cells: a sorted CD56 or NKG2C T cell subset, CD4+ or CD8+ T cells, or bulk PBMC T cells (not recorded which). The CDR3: CASCSPSGACNEQFF.